Each of the 27 T cell receptor beta chains below was sequenced from the same sample in a study of blood T cell repertoires in COVID-19. The data were produced by immunoSEQ multiplex PCR, yet TCRdb's version contains in-frame clones alone and is incomplete. In the table there are approximately 170,000 clones, about 85% of which are singletons. Material: PBMCs or T cells enriched from blood (not recorded which). All receptors derive from a woman in her forties or fifties who had recovered from COVID-19.

This rearrangement joins TRBV18 to TRBJ2-2; a weak D match, TRBD2 (5 bases). The ends were cut back, 3 bases at V and 3 bases at J, with 14 bases in the middle. This CDR3 region has 16 residues. Germline V lookup: CDR1 KGHSH, CDR2 LQKENI. CDR3 DNA sequence: TGTGCCAGCTCACCGTGGGCGAGGGCGGACACCGGGGAGCTGTTTTTT. It is translated as CASSPWARADTGELFF.

This chain connects TRBV5-5 to TRBJ1-4, with 9 bases identical to TRBD1. Germline CDR1 is SGHKS and CDR2 is YYEKEE (reference sequence). After removal of 3 bases from V and 0 bases from J, the junction contained 9 bases not matched to a gene. This CDR3 contains 18 residues. The CDR3 is CASSWGQGRGTTNEKLFF. CDR3 nucleotide sequence: TGTGCCAGCAGCTGGGGACAGGGTAGGGGGACAACTAATGAAAAACTGTTTTTT.

The V and J genes are TRBV9 and TRBJ1-2; perhaps TRBD1 as D (6 bases). Trimming left V 0 bases short and J 7 bases short, with 16 bases between. Germline CDR1 and CDR2: SGDLS and YYNGEE. This CDR3 is 15 amino acids long. For the CDR3, the DNA is TGTGCCAGCAGCGTAGTAGGGGGAATGGCGGGTGGCTACACCTTC. It codes for CASSVVGGMAGGYTF.

This chain uses TRBV7-9 with TRBJ2-1; 10 nucleotides agree with TRBD2. The CDR3 is made up of 15 amino acids. The germline V gene has CDR1 SEHNR and CDR2 FQNEAQ (reference sequence). V shed 3 bases, J shed 8 bases, and the junction held 7 bases outside the gene matches. The CDR3, as DNA: TGTGCCAGCAGCTTTAGCAGCGGGAGGGAGTATGAGCAGTTCTTC. Protein sequence: CASSFSSGREYEQFF. Using reference TRBV7-9 and TRBJ2-1 for the parts outside the CDR3, the full variable domain is DTGVSQNPRHKITKRGQNVTFRCDPISEHNRLYWYRQTLGQGPEFLTYFQNEAQLEKSRLLSDRFSAERPKGSFSTLEIQRTEQGDSAMYLCASSFSSGREYEQFFGPGTRLTVL.

The V gene is TRBV5-1, the J gene TRBJ2-1; 8 bases are shared with TRBD2. CDR1 and CDR2 from the germline V gene are SGHRS and YFSETQ. The CDR3 length is 15 residues. The V segment lost 0 bases and the J segment 8 bases; nucleotides outside the gene matches: 7. The CDR3 spells CASSLDPGGVDEQFF. The CDR3 DNA reads as TGCGCCAGCAGCTTGGATCCGGGAGGGGTCGATGAGCAGTTCTTC.

This chain joins TRBV5-6 and TRBJ1-1; D ambiguous. Germline V lookup: CDR1 SGHDT, CDR2 YYEEEE. The CDR3 sequence is 15 residues long. V was cut by 1 base and J by 2 bases, with 12 bases left in between. For the CDR3, the DNA is TGTGCCAGCAGCTTGTATAAGACGGGAAACACTGAAGCTTTCTTT. This sequence encodes CASSLYKTGNTEAFF.

This sequence joins TRBV27 and TRBJ1-6, with D perhaps matching TRBD1 (5 bases). Trimming stripped 9 bases from V and 7 bases from J, with 13 bases between. Germline CDR1 reads MNHEY; CDR2 reads SMNVEV (reference sequence). CDR3 size: 13 residues. The CDR3 nucleotides are TGTGCCAGTGGGGCCAGGAGCAATTCACCCCTCCACTTT. Amino acid sequence: CASGARSNSPLHF.

V gene TRBV28 combines with J gene TRBJ1-2; D gene uncertain. Germline V gene sequence: CDR1 MDHEN, CDR2 SYDVKM. The CDR3 is made up of 13 amino acids. V shed 5 bases and J shed 8 bases, with 15 bases lying between them. The CDR3 sequence: CASSPNPGSGYTF. CDR3 in DNA: TGTGCCAGCAGTCCAAATCCCGGGAGCGGCTACACCTTC.

This clone was seen only once. CDR3 amino acids: CAISEAPSRGGNGYEQFF. For the CDR3, the DNA is TGTGCCATCAGTGAGGCCCCATCGAGGGGAGGGAACGGCTATGAGCAGTTCTTC. The rearrangement uses TRBV10-3 and TRBJ2-1, with 7 nucleotides matching TRBD2. The germline V gene encodes CDR1 ENHRY and CDR2 SYGVKD. Trimming removed 2 bases from V and 8 bases from J; junction bases left unmatched: 18. This CDR3 has 18 residues.

J is TRBJ2-1 and V is TRBV7-2, with D possibly matching TRBD2 (5 bases). The CDR3 covers 16 residues. The germline CDR1 and CDR2 sequences are SGHTA and FQGNSA. The V end lost 2 bases, the J end lost 2 bases, and 13 bases lay between the germline ends. For the CDR3, the DNA is TGTGCCAGCAGCTTAAGGCGCGCGGGCCCCTACAATGAGCAGTTCTTC. It translates to CASSLRRAGPYNEQFF.

The rearrangement uses TRBV7-2 and TRBJ2-6, with D maybe TRBD2 (5 bases). V was clipped by 6 bases and J by 8 bases, with 11 bases between them. Germline lookup yields CDR1 SGHTA and CDR2 FQGNSA. This CDR3 is 13 amino acids long. In DNA, the CDR3 is TGTGCCAGCAGTGCTGGGAGACCCAACGTCCTGACTTTC. Protein: CASSAGRPNVLTF.

This clone was detected once. The rearrangement links TRBV3-1 (or the pseudogene TRBV3-2) to TRBJ2-7; D possibly corresponds to TRBD1 (5 bases). CDR3 length: 14 residues. V lost 0 bases to trimming and J lost 5 bases, with 11 bases between them. Per the germline V gene, CDR1 is LGHDT and CDR2 is YNNKEL (reference sequence). CDR3 residues: CASSQDWGRDEQYF. The CDR3 DNA reads TGTGCCAGCAGCCAAGACTGGGGCAGGGACGAGCAGTACTTC.

J is TRBJ2-3 and V is TRBV7-2; TRBD2 agrees at 8 bases. The CDR3 runs 15 residues. The ends lost 7 bases at V and 2 bases at J; junction bases unmatched: 8. Germline lookup yields CDR1 SGHTA and CDR2 FQGNSA. CDR3: CASKGSSGYTDTQYF. CDR3 sequence (DNA): TGTGCCAGCAAGGGGTCTAGCGGGTACACAGATACGCAGTATTTT. Using reference TRBV7-2 and TRBJ2-3 for the parts outside the CDR3, the full variable domain is GAGVSQSPSNKVTEKGKDVELRCDPISGHTALYWYRQSLGQGLEFLIYFQGNSAPDKSGLPSDRFSAERTGGSVSTLTIQRTQQEDSAVYLCASKGSSGYTDTQYFGPGTRLTVL.

This clone was counted a single time. The CDR3 region has the DNA TGTGCCAGCAGAACTTCTGTGGGAGGGACCTACGAGCAGTACTTC. This encodes CASRTSVGGTYEQYF. This rearrangement joins TRBV6-5 to TRBJ2-7; TRBD2 aligns across 7 bases. Germline values: CDR1 MNHEY, CDR2 SVGAGI. Trimming took 6 bases from V and 2 from J; bases not matched to a gene: 10. This CDR3 comprises 15 residues.

The genes are TRBV7-2 and TRBJ1-1; D call uncertain. This CDR3 has 19 residues. Germline lookup yields CDR1 SGHTA and CDR2 FQGNSA. Trimming cost V 5 bases and J 0 bases, with 25 bases left between them. For the CDR3, the DNA is TGTGCCAGCAGCCGCATCGGGGATCCCGGACGTAACCTGAACACTGAAGCTTTCTTT. Its protein is CASSRIGDPGRNLNTEAFF. Full variable domain (remainder filled in from reference TRBV7-2 and TRBJ1-1): GAGVSQSPSNKVTEKGKDVELRCDPISGHTALYWYRQSLGQGLEFLIYFQGNSAPDKSGLPSDRFSAERTGGSVSTLTIQRTQQEDSAVYLCASSRIGDPGRNLNTEAFFGQGTRLTVV.

The chain recombines TRBV11-3 with TRBJ1-2, with D maybe TRBD1 (5 bases). Germline V gene data show CDR1 as SGHNT and CDR2 as YENEEA. This CDR3 has 14 residues. V lost 1 base and J lost 4, with 10 bases in between. CDR3 bases: TGTGCCAGCAGCTTAGCAGGGCCCGTCTATGGCTACACCTTC. Translation: CASSLAGPVYGYTF.

The V call is TRBV29-1, the J call TRBJ1-1; D is possibly TRBD1 (5 bases). The germline V and J ends were trimmed by 7 bases and 4 bases, with 13 bases remaining between them. CDR1 and CDR2 from the germline V gene are SQVTM and ANQGSEA. The CDR3 runs to 12 residues. In DNA form, the CDR3 reads TGCAGCGCACAGGTTTCGAGCACTGAAGCTTTCTTT. Protein product: CSAQVSSTEAFF.

This clone was seen more than once but under ten times. The chain recombines TRBV6-2 or TRBV6-3 with TRBJ2-1; 7 positions agree with TRBD2. V gave up 6 bases and J gave up 6 bases; unmatched junction bases: 8. The germline CDR1 and CDR2 sequences are MNHEY and SVGEGT. This CDR3 comprises 14 residues. The CDR3 spells CASSRPRLANEQFF. The CDR3 nucleotides are TGTGCCAGCAGCCGACCCCGACTAGCCAATGAGCAGTTCTTC.

The J gene is TRBJ2-3, the V gene TRBV9; TRBD1 agrees at 7 bases. The CDR3 is 13 amino acids. Unmatched junction bases numbered 4, after V lost 4 bases and J lost 5 bases. Looked up from germline, CDR1 is SGDLS and CDR2 is YYNGEE. DNA of the CDR3: TGTGCCAGCAGCACTCGACAGGGAGATACGCAGTATTTT. Its protein product is CASSTRQGDTQYF.

The chain has TRBV7-6 and TRBJ1-1; 7 bases map to TRBD1. The CDR3 is 16 residues long. V lost 3 bases to trimming and J lost 5 bases; unmatched junction nucleotides: 12. The V gene's germline CDR1 is SGHVS and CDR2 FNYEAQ. CDR3 DNA sequence: TGTGCCAGCAGCTTGAACACGGCAGGGGGTATGACTGAAGCTTTCTTT. This translates into CASSLNTAGGMTEAFF.

The chain couples TRBV5-1 to TRBJ1-1; 8 nucleotides line up with TRBD1. The germline CDR1 and CDR2 sequences are SGHRS and YFSETQ. This CDR3 region has 14 residues. Trimming at V came to 2 bases and at J to 8 bases, leaving 8 bases not matched to a gene. DNA of the CDR3: TGCGCCAGCAGCTTTGGACAGGGTAGTCCCGAAGCTTTCTTT. Translation gives CASSFGQGSPEAFF. Full variable domain (rest looked up from reference TRBV5-1 and TRBJ1-1): KAGVTQTPRYLIKTRGQQVTLSCSPISGHRSVSWYQQTPGQGLQFLFEYFSETQRNKGNFPGRFSGRQFSNSRSEMNVSTLELGDSALYLCASSFGQGSPEAFFGQGTRLTVV.

V gene TRBV7-9 combines with J gene TRBJ2-2; a weak D match, TRBD2 (6 bases). This CDR3 has 13 amino acids. With 3 bases removed from V and 6 bases from J, the gap between germline ends came to 8 bases. In germline, CDR1 is SEHNR, CDR2 FQNEAQ (reference sequence). The CDR3 sequence is CASSFGGPGELFF. The CDR3, as DNA: TGTGCCAGCAGCTTTGGAGGGCCCGGGGAGCTGTTTTTT.

This rearrangement joins TRBV4-3 to TRBJ2-7; TRBD2 matches 7 bases. This CDR3 is 16 amino acids long. The germline gives CDR1 LGHNA, CDR2 YSLEER. V trimming: 1 base; J trimming: 0 bases; junction bases outside the gene matches: 6. CDR3 loop: CASSQVLGGGSYEQYF. CDR3 nucleotides: TGCGCCAGCAGCCAAGTTCTGGGCGGGGGCTCCTACGAGCAGTACTTC.

The chain has TRBV2 and TRBJ1-5; 12 nucleotides line up with TRBD1. Trimming cost V 4 bases and J 7 bases; bases outside gene matches: 5. CDR1 is SNHLY and CDR2 is FYNNEI in the germline V gene. The CDR3 has 15 amino acids. CDR3: CASSGGQGARQPQHF. CDR3 bases: TGTGCCAGCAGTGGGGGACAGGGGGCGCGACAGCCCCAGCATTTT.

The chain carries TRBV5-4 and TRBJ2-3; TRBD2 agrees at 10 bases. Germline loops: CDR1 SGHNT, CDR2 YYREEE (reference sequence). The CDR3 contains 18 residues. J was trimmed by 5 bases and V by 3 bases; bases with no gene match: 15. The DNA for the CDR3 is TGTGCCAGCAGCTCAGTGAATCGAGCGGGAGGGGGGGGAGATACGCAGTATTTT. Translated, it gives CASSSVNRAGGGGDTQYF.

This rearrangement joins TRBV27 to TRBJ2-3, with 8 bases identical to TRBD1. Germline assignment: CDR1 MNHEY and CDR2 SMNVEV (reference sequence). The CDR3 loop spans 15 amino acids. V was pared by 0 bases and J by 3 bases, with 2 bases of the junction left unmatched. The CDR3 DNA is TGTGCCAGCAGTTTATCCGGGACAGGAACAGATACGCAGTATTTT. Translation gives CASSLSGTGTDTQYF.

This rearrangement joins TRBV28 to TRBJ2-5; TRBD2 matches 8 bases. CDR1 and CDR2 from the germline V gene are MDHEN and SYDVKM. V was pared by 6 bases and J by 5 bases, with 5 bases of the junction left unmatched. CDR3 size: 13 residues. The CDR3 here is CASRVAGMETQYF. In nucleotides, the CDR3 is TGTGCCAGCAGGGTAGCGGGAATGGAGACCCAGTACTTC.